The 14 T cell receptor beta chains listed next were all sequenced from one sample in a study of Tregs in tolerant kidney transplant recipients. CFSE-labeled recipient PBMCs were cultured 6 days with irradiated graft donor PBMCs, then FACS-sorted. Antigens for these TCRs are unknown. Assay used: immunoSEQ multiplex PCR; TCRdb lists only in-frame clones, some missing. In all, the sample yields 960 or so clones. The specimen was CD4+ T cells from blood cultured with allogeneic cells, collected before the transplant. The origin of the receptors is a human patient who received a combined kidney and bone marrow transplant.

A note on this clone: Read coverage stops 3 residues before the CDR3 terminus; the germline J gene supplies the remainder. The same CDR3 also results from other DNA sequences found in this sample. The chain uses TRBV5-5 and TRBJ2-3; TRBD2 aligns across 7 bases. J lost 4 bases, V lost 3 bases, and 2 bases had no gene match. Germline V CDR1 and CDR2: SGHKS, YYEKEE (reference sequence). The CDR3 spans 13 residues. CDR3 DNA (partial): TGTGCCAGCAGCTCAGGGAGGGCAGATACG. This codes for CASSSGRADT. The entire CDR3 protein reads CASSSGRADTQYF.

Comment on this clone: The CDR3 end is not reached by the read, which stops 3 residues before it; the germline J gene fills it in. This sequence joins TRBV28 and TRBJ2-1, with 7 bases identical to TRBD2. CDR1 is MDHEN, CDR2 SYDVKM, per germline. V dropped 5 bases and J dropped 0; count of bases not matched to a gene: 7. The CDR3 spans 16 residues. CDR3 DNA (partial): TGTGCCAGCAGTCTGTCACTAGCGAGCTCCTACAATGAG. Its translation: CASSLSLASSYNE. Given in full, the CDR3 is CASSLSLASSYNEQFF.

Considering frequency, this clone is medium-sized. The read ends 3 residues early relative to the CDR3; the germline J gene fills the gap. The rearrangement uses TRBV5-4 and TRBJ2-7; 10 bases agree with TRBD1. Germline CDR1 SGHNT, CDR2 YYREEE (reference sequence). This CDR3 comprises 15 residues. V shed 4 bases, J shed 4 bases, and the junction held 8 bases outside the gene matches. Partial CDR3 DNA: TGTGCCAGCAGCCCGGACGGGACAGGGGCTTACGAG. This gives the protein CASSPDGTGAYE. The CDR3 as a whole reads CASSPDGTGAYEQYF.

This clone is identified as medium-sized from frequency. One end of the junction fails to match germline, which may point to a read error. Coverage ceases 3 residues before the CDR3 finishes, and the germline J gene fills in the end. This chain connects TRBV7-9 to TRBJ2-7; 10 bases line up with TRBD2. This CDR3 comprises 15 residues. From germline, CDR1 is SEHNR and CDR2 FQNEAQ (reference sequence). The covered CDR3 bases are TGTGCCAGCAGCCTAGCGGGGGCAGGGTCCTACGAG. This encodes CASSLAGAGSYE. The whole CDR3 reads CASSLAGAGSYEQYF.

A note on this clone: The read is 3 residues too short to cover the CDR3 end, so that end is filled in from the germline J gene. This chain uses TRBV3-1 (or the pseudogene TRBV3-2) with TRBJ2-5, with a possible D match to TRBD1 (6 bases). Germline V gene lookup returns CDR1 LGHDT and CDR2 YNNKEL (reference sequence). CDR3 length: 15 residues. Trimming left V 5 bases short and J 0 bases short, with 13 bases between. The CDR3 loop is CASSGTGSYQETQYF. The part of the CDR3 DNA that was read is TGTGCCAGCAGCGGAACAGGGTCGTACCAAGAGACC.

Measured by frequency, this clone is medium-sized. The read finishes 3 residues shy of the CDR3 end, and the germline J gene is used to complete it. V and J are TRBV20-1 and TRBJ2-7, with TRBD1 identical over 7 bases. V trimming: 6 bases; J trimming: 2 bases; junction bases outside the gene matches: 4. The CDR3 length is 12 residues. Germline-derived CDR1 and CDR2 are DFQATT and SNEGSKA (reference sequence). The sequenced CDR3 bases are TGCAGTGCCGACAGGGTCCCCTACGAG. Its translation is CSADRVPYE. The entire CDR3 protein reads CSADRVPYEQYF.

Of note for this clone: Read data end 3 residues before the CDR3 end; the end is taken from the germline J gene. The V and J genes are TRBV2 and TRBJ1-1; TRBD1 aligns across 8 bases. The CDR3 has 13 amino acids. CDR1 is SNHLY, CDR2 FYNNEI, per germline. CDR3 region: CASSRTGYETAFF. The covered CDR3 bases are TGTGCCAGCTCAAGGACAGGGTACGAGACC.

Its frequency marks this clone as large. The read falls 3 residues short of the CDR3 end, and the missing part is taken from the germline J gene. The chain recombines TRBV9 with TRBJ1-2; D remains unclear. The CDR3 totals 12 residues. Germline V lookup: CDR1 SGDLS, CDR2 YYNGEE. CDR3 DNA, as far as it was read: TGTGCCAGCAGCGATTCGGTCCGGGGC. It specifies CASSDSVRG. The CDR3 in full is CASSDSVRGYTF.

With regard to this clone: The read ends 3 residues shy of where the CDR3 ends; the end is completed using the germline J gene. The gene calls are TRBV20-1 and TRBJ1-1; D may be TRBD1 (5 bases). Looked up from germline, CDR1 is DFQATT and CDR2 is SNEGSKA (reference sequence). This CDR3 is 15 amino acids long. The CDR3 protein is CSASSRDYLRETAFF. The CDR3 DNA, read in part, is TGCAGTGCTAGTAGCCGGGACTACCTCCGGGAGACC.

This clone registers medium-sized by frequency. CDR3 in amino acids: CASSSPGVGYTF. The CDR3 DNA, read in part, is TGCGCCAGCAGCTCCCCAGGGGTTGGC. The V gene is TRBV5-1, the J gene TRBJ1-2; TRBD1 is a possible D gene (6 bases). The DNA ends 3 residues before the CDR3 does, and the rest of the CDR3 is filled in from the germline J gene. In germline, CDR1 is SGHRS, CDR2 YFSETQ. The CDR3 length is 12 residues. V shed 3 bases and J shed 7 bases, with 10 bases lying between them.

Frequency places this clone as medium-sized (0.01 to 0.1%). The read ends 3 residues shy of where the CDR3 ends; the end is completed using the germline J gene. V is TRBV20-1 and J is TRBJ1-5; 9 nucleotides match TRBD1. This CDR3 spans 14 amino acids. With V trimmed by 1 base and J by 6 bases, 4 bases remained unmatched. Germline V CDR1 and CDR2: DFQATT, SNEGSKA (reference sequence). The CDR3 loop is CSARGQGEGQPQHF. CDR3 DNA, as far as it was read: TGCAGTGCTAGAGGACAGGGGGAAGGTCAGCCC.

By frequency, this clone registers medium-sized. The read gets to within 3 residues of the CDR3 end, and the germline J gene fills in the rest. The chain is built from TRBV19 and TRBJ2-7; D perhaps matches TRBD2 (6 bases). The CDR3 is 14 amino acids. Germline V gene sequence: CDR1 LNHDA, CDR2 SQIVND (reference sequence). V was clipped by 4 bases and J by 0 bases, with 10 bases between them. The CDR3 sequence: CASSTGLGSYEQYF. CDR3 DNA (partial): TGTGCCAGTAGTACGGGACTGGGCTCCTACGAG.

As to this clone: The read falls 3 residues short of the CDR3 end, and the missing part is taken from the germline J gene. The chain uses TRBV3-1 (or the pseudogene TRBV3-2) and TRBJ2-7, with TRBD2 matching over 9 bases. Trimming removed 4 bases from V and 0 bases from J; junction bases left unmatched: 7. CDR1 is LGHDT, CDR2 YNNKEL, per germline (reference sequence). This CDR3 comprises 16 residues. Partial CDR3 DNA: TGTGCCAGCAGCCCCGCGCGGGGGGGCTTCTCCTACGAG. This codes for CASSPARGGFSYE. The entire CDR3 reads CASSPARGGFSYEQYF.

According to its frequency, this clone is large. The read ends 3 residues early relative to the CDR3; the germline J gene fills the gap. The chain carries TRBV20-1 and TRBJ2-1; perhaps D is TRBD1 or TRBD2 (6 bases each). Trimming removed 4 bases from V and 7 bases from J, with 17 bases in between. The CDR3 spans 14 residues. Per germline, CDR1 DFQATT and CDR2 SNEGSKA (reference sequence). The covered CDR3 bases are TGCAGTGCTATGGAATCAGGGGAGGTGAATGAG. It translates to CSAMESGEVNE. Given in full, the CDR3 is CSAMESGEVNEQFF.